This is a list of T cell receptor beta chains from one sample in a study of blood T cell repertoires in COVID-19. The method was immunoSEQ multiplex PCR; TCRdb's version includes in-frame clones alone and lacks a portion of them. The sample has some 70,000 clones; roughly 84% are singletons. Sequencing used peripheral blood. All receptors come from a woman between 50 and 59 years old with acute or convalescent COVID-19. Both conserved end residues are part of each CDR3. D genes are given only for firm matches. Rows may omit the clone size; those that give it use once, few, many or a size class.

j_call	v_call	clone_size	d_call	cdr3_aa	cdr3_nt
TRBJ2-7	TRBV11-2	.	TRBD1	CASSLGQSSYEQYF	TGTGCCAGCAGCTTGGGACAGAGCTCCTACGAGCAGTACTTC
TRBJ2-1	TRBV30	once	.	CAWEGVTYNEQFF	TGTGCCTGGGAGGGGGTCACCTACAATGAGCAGTTCTTC
TRBJ2-1	TRBV10-3	.	TRBD1	CAIGVGTGAWEQFF	TGTGCCATCGGAGTGGGGACAGGGGCATGGGAGCAGTTCTTC
TRBJ1-5	TRBV7-2	.	.	CASSYRSLGSNQPQHF	TGTGCCAGCAGCTACCGATCCCTCGGGAGCAATCAGCCCCAGCATTTT
TRBJ2-6	TRBV19	.	TRBD2	CASSRGTGGHSGANVLTF	TGTGCCAGTAGTAGAGGCACGGGAGGCCACTCTGGGGCCAACGTCCTGACTTTC
TRBJ2-1	TRBV27	.	.	CASSKRTVDNEQFF	TGTGCCAGCAGCAAAAGGACAGTCGACAATGAGCAGTTCTTC
TRBJ2-7	TRBV5-1	.	TRBD1	CASSPRGGGTGFHEQYF	TGCGCCAGCAGCCCCCGTGGGGGGGGGACAGGGTTCCACGAGCAGTACTTC
TRBJ1-4	TRBV28	.	.	CASSLNTGIFEGNEKLFF	TGTGCCAGCAGTTTAAATACAGGGATATTTGAGGGAAATGAAAAACTGTTTTTT
TRBJ2-7	TRBV7-8	.	TRBD1	CASSSIAGTGVYEQYF	TGTGCCAGCAGCTCAATCGCCGGGACAGGGGTCTACGAGCAGTACTTC
TRBJ1-5	TRBV28	.	TRBD1	CASSLGQGLYSNQPQHF	TGTGCCAGCAGCTTGGGACAGGGACTATATAGCAATCAGCCCCAGCATTTT
TRBJ2-1	TRBV4-2	.	TRBD2	CASSQGTSGGVYNEQFF	TGTGCCAGCAGCCAGGGTACTAGCGGGGGGGTATACAATGAGCAGTTCTTC
TRBJ1-1	TRBV6-1	few	.	CASSEGPLVNTEAFF	TGTGCCAGCAGTGAGGGGCCGTTAGTGAACACTGAAGCTTTCTTT
TRBJ1-6	TRBV28	few	TRBD1	CASSLPLGQGRLVYSPLHF	TGTGCCAGCAGTTTACCCCTCGGACAGGGGAGATTAGTATATTCACCCCTCCACTTT
TRBJ2-3	TRBV4-3	.	TRBD2	CASSQGLAGGDTQYF	TGCGCCAGCAGCCAAGGCCTAGCGGGGGGAGATACGCAGTATTTT
TRBJ1-2	TRBV14	.	.	CASSQVWDTEYYGYTF	TGTGCCAGCAGCCAAGTTTGGGACACGGAATACTATGGCTACACCTTC
TRBJ1-1	TRBV18	once	TRBD1	CASSPLTGGTEAFF	TGTGCCAGCTCACCACTTACAGGGGGCACTGAAGCTTTCTTT
TRBJ2-1	TRBV3-1/TRBV3-2	.	.	CASSQDGAASRQFF	TGTGCCAGCAGCCAAGATGGGGCGGCGAGTAGGCAGTTCTTC
TRBJ1-5	TRBV3-1/TRBV3-2	.	.	CASSQSGGNQPQHF	TGTGCCAGCAGCCAATCGGGTGGCAATCAGCCCCAGCATTTT
TRBJ1-3	TRBV7-2	.	.	CASSEDVSGNTIYF	TGTGCCAGCAGCGAGGATGTCTCTGGAAACACCATATATTTT
TRBJ1-1	TRBV5-6	.	.	CASRWGQTTEAFF	TGTGCCAGCAGATGGGGACAAACCACTGAAGCTTTCTTT
TRBJ1-4	TRBV6-5	.	.	CASQTQRGGNEKLFF	TGTGCCAGCCAAACACAACGGGGAGGTAATGAAAAACTGTTTTTT
TRBJ2-2	TRBV15	.	TRBD1	CATSYLQGASGELFF	TGTGCCACCTCCTACTTACAGGGGGCGAGCGGGGAGCTGTTTTTT
TRBJ2-1	TRBV5-6	.	.	CASSERTGPRDKFF	TGTGCCAGCAGTGAGCGTACGGGACCCCGGGACAAGTTCTTC
TRBJ1-1	TRBV6-5	once	.	CASTGNTEAFF	TGTGCCAGCACGGGGAACACTGAAGCTTTCTTT
TRBJ2-5	TRBV14	.	TRBD2	CASSWALAGVETQYF	TGTGCCAGCAGCTGGGCCCTAGCGGGGGTCGAGACCCAGTACTTC
TRBJ2-2	TRBV29-1	.	TRBD2	CSVVKTSGANTGELFF	TGCAGCGTTGTGAAGACTAGCGGAGCGAACACCGGGGAGCTGTTTTTT
TRBJ2-1	TRBV19	.	.	CASSMSTLSYNEQFF	TGTGCCAGTAGTATGAGTACTCTATCCTACAATGAGCAGTTCTTC
TRBJ2-1	TRBV7-3	.	.	CASSPGGPYNEQFF	TGTGCCAGCAGCCCGGGGGGCCCTTACAATGAGCAGTTCTTC
TRBJ2-7	TRBV3-1/TRBV3-2	.	TRBD1	CASSQDDRDPYEQYF	TGTGCCAGCAGCCAAGATGACAGGGACCCCTACGAGCAGTACTTC
TRBJ1-5	TRBV28	.	TRBD1	CASRQTGAYSNQPQHF	TGTGCCAGCAGACAGACAGGGGCATATAGCAATCAGCCCCAGCATTTT
TRBJ1-5	TRBV11-3	.	TRBD1	CASSLGQRANQPQHF	TGTGCCAGCAGCTTGGGACAGAGGGCCAATCAGCCCCAGCATTTT
TRBJ1-5	TRBV30	once	.	CAWSPGNGNQPQHF	TGTGCCTGGAGTCCCGGGAATGGCAATCAGCCCCAGCATTTT
TRBJ2-5	TRBV6-6	.	.	CASSYPETLETQYF	TGTGCCAGCAGTTACCCAGAGACATTGGAGACCCAGTACTTC
TRBJ2-5	TRBV5-4	medium-sized	TRBD2	CASSLAGTSEQETQYF	TGTGCCAGCAGCTTGGCTGGGACTAGTGAACAAGAGACCCAGTACTTC
TRBJ1-1	TRBV18	.	.	CASSPRQGPGNTEAFF	TGTGCCAGCTCACCAAGGCAGGGGCCAGGGAACACTGAAGCTTTCTTT
TRBJ1-1	TRBV6-9	.	TRBD1	CASSYPGQVLNTEAFF	TGTGCCAGCAGTTACCCTGGACAGGTATTGAACACTGAAGCTTTCTTT
TRBJ1-6	TRBV29-1	.	TRBD1	CSVRQGASNSPLHF	TGCAGCGTTCGACAGGGTGCCAGCAATTCACCCCTCCACTTT
TRBJ1-3	TRBV7-2	.	.	CASSPSRQAAGNTIYF	TGTGCCAGCAGCCCTAGTAGACAGGCGGCTGGAAACACCATATATTTT
TRBJ1-5	TRBV4-2	.	.	CASSQEDTTSGQPQHF	TGTGCCAGCAGCCAAGAAGACACCACGTCAGGTCAGCCCCAGCATTTT
TRBJ2-7	TRBV28	.	.	CASRLQGLSSYEQYF	TGTGCCAGCAGACTACAGGGATTGAGCTCCTACGAGCAGTACTTC
TRBJ2-7	TRBV6-5	.	.	CASTTPVFTAYEQYF	TGTGCCAGCACCACCCCGGTATTCACGGCCTACGAGCAGTACTTC
TRBJ1-6	TRBV27	.	.	CASSLGTIINSPLHF	TGTGCCAGCAGTTTAGGCACCATCATAAATTCACCCCTCCACTTT
TRBJ2-7	TRBV2	.	.	CASIGISGEQYF	TGTGCCAGCATCGGGATATCCGGCGAGCAGTACTTC
TRBJ2-3	TRBV30	.	TRBD2	CAHRPSVAGVSTDTQYF	TGTGCCCACCGCCCCTCGGTAGCGGGGGTTAGCACAGATACGCAGTATTTT
TRBJ2-7	TRBV4-3	.	.	CASSQVSQGGYEQYF	TGCGCCAGCAGCCAAGTTTCACAAGGGGGCTACGAGCAGTACTTC
TRBJ1-2	TRBV18	.	TRBD1	CASSPSEGADYGYTF	TGTGCCAGCTCACCATCCGAGGGGGCGGACTATGGCTACACCTTC
TRBJ2-1	TRBV20-1	.	.	CSALSLGEQFF	TGCAGTGCTCTTAGTCTCGGTGAGCAGTTCTTC
TRBJ1-1	TRBV5-5	.	TRBD1	CASRQGTVTEAFF	TGTGCCAGCAGACAAGGGACAGTCACTGAAGCTTTCTTT
TRBJ2-7	TRBV2	.	TRBD1	CASKDRGYEQYF	TGTGCCAGCAAGGACAGGGGCTACGAGCAGTACTTC
TRBJ2-1	TRBV9	many	TRBD2	CASSHTSGVYNEQFF	TGTGCCAGCAGCCACACTAGCGGGGTTTACAATGAGCAGTTCTTC
TRBJ1-1	TRBV27	.	TRBD1	CASSLGQVATEAFF	TGTGCCAGCAGTTTAGGACAGGTCGCCACTGAAGCTTTCTTT
TRBJ2-1	TRBV18	.	.	CATTGTNTYNEQFF	TGTGCCACGACCGGGACAAACACCTACAATGAGCAGTTCTTC
TRBJ2-1	TRBV19	few	.	CASSIREDRGVDEQFF	TGTGCCAGTAGTATCCGAGAGGACAGAGGGGTCGATGAGCAGTTCTTC
TRBJ2-7	TRBV3-1/TRBV3-2	.	.	CASSKGGGAGVREQYF	TGTGCCAGCAGCAAAGGAGGGGGCGCGGGTGTAAGGGAGCAGTACTTC